Each of the 24 T cell receptor beta chains below was sequenced from the same sample in a study of a mutant IDH1 vaccine in newly diagnosed glioma. Their antigen targets remain unknown. Measured with immunoSEQ multiplex PCR; TCRdb has only the in-frame clones, and not every one. The data show about 34,000 clones, around 87% seen once. Time point indicated: week 47, end of study. In the vaccine, a single dose held 300 ug of the mutant IDH1 20-mer peptide, along with topical imiquimod. The source material was PBMCs, sampled from a glioma patient whose treatment included an IDH1 peptide vaccine. Source of these receptors: a woman aged 25 to 45 with glioma.

Only a few counts were recorded for this clone. The chain uses TRBV4-2 and TRBJ1-1, with D tentatively TRBD1 (5 bases). Trimming pared 3 bases from V and 3 bases from J, leaving 14 bases between. Germline lookup yields CDR1 LGHNA and CDR2 YNFKEQ. CDR3 length equals 15 residues. The CDR3 nucleotides read TGTGCCAGCAGCCAGTGGGAGGAAGGGGACACTGAAGCTTTCTTT. It yields the protein CASSQWEEGDTEAFF.

The V gene is TRBV7-9, the J gene TRBJ2-7; tentatively, D is TRBD1 or TRBD2 (6 bases each). The CDR3 covers 17 residues. V was pared by 2 bases and J by 0 bases, with 17 bases between. Germline V gene sequence: CDR1 SEHNR, CDR2 FQNEAQ (reference sequence). The CDR3 sequence: CASSLPARGTVSYEQYF. DNA of the CDR3: TGTGCCAGCAGCTTACCCGCAAGGGGGACTGTCTCCTACGAGCAGTACTTC.

This chain links TRBV6-6 with TRBJ2-6, with TRBD1 as a possible D gene (6 bases). This CDR3 has 16 amino acids. V was trimmed by 5 bases and J by 4 bases, leaving 15 bases between them. Germline CDR1 reads MNHNY; CDR2 reads SVGAGI (reference sequence). This chain's CDR3 is CASSVRGSWGANVLTF. The DNA for the CDR3 is TGTGCCAGCAGTGTGAGGGGGTCCTGGGGGGCCAACGTCCTGACTTTC.

The chain uses TRBV5-4 and TRBJ1-5; unclear D gene. The germline gives CDR1 SGHNT, CDR2 YYREEE (reference sequence). This CDR3 has 12 residues. The V gene lost 1 base and the J gene lost 6 bases, with 5 bases spanning the gap. The CDR3 region is CASSLIGQPQHF. The CDR3 DNA reads TGTGCCAGCAGCTTGATAGGTCAGCCCCAGCATTTT.

Here the CDR3 DNA reads TGTGCCAGCTCACCTAGGGACTTCCACCGAGGTGAAAAACTGTTTTTT. Translated: CASSPRDFHRGEKLFF. The chain has TRBV18 and TRBJ1-4; the D gene is possibly TRBD1 (5 bases). This CDR3 is built from 16 residues. The germline V gene encodes CDR1 KGHSH and CDR2 LQKENI. Trimming pared 3 bases from V and 7 bases from J, leaving 18 bases between.

V and J are TRBV6-1 and TRBJ2-7; D not certain. The CDR3 loop spans 15 amino acids. Trimming shortened V by 5 bases and J by 2 bases, and 16 bases separated the two germline ends. The germline gives CDR1 MNHNS, CDR2 SASEGT. DNA of the CDR3: TGTGCCAGCAGTCGGGCATTCGGTTCCCCCTACGAGCAGTACTTC. It specifies CASSRAFGSPYEQYF.

The chain has TRBV2 and TRBJ1-1; tentatively, D is TRBD1 (5 bases). CDR3 length: 14 residues. In germline, CDR1 is SNHLY, CDR2 FYNNEI. Trimming cost V 1 base and J 2 bases, with 8 bases left between them. Here the CDR3 reads CASSEVGGNTEAFF. The CDR3 DNA sequence: TGTGCCAGCAGTGAAGTGGGGGGAAACACTGAAGCTTTCTTT. The variable domain in full, with the rest retrieved from reference TRBV2 and TRBJ1-1, is EPEVTQTPSHQVTQMGQEVILRCVPISNHLYFYWYRQILGQKVEFLVSFYNNEISEKSEIFDDQFSVERPDGSNFTLKIRSTKLEDSAMYFCASSEVGGNTEAFFGQGTRLTVV.

The chain employs TRBV5-6 and TRBJ2-5, with D perhaps matching TRBD1 or TRBD2 (5 bases each). CDR1 is SGHDT and CDR2 is YYEEEE in the germline V gene. The CDR3 totals 14 residues. The V end was cut by 1 base, the J end by 3 bases, with 10 bases between. This chain's CDR3 is CASSLFGTEETQYF. CDR3 nucleotide sequence: TGTGCCAGCAGCTTGTTCGGGACGGAAGAGACCCAGTACTTC.

V gene TRBV30 combines with J gene TRBJ1-5; 8 nucleotides match TRBD1. Trimming cost V 2 bases and J 8 bases; bases outside gene matches: 5. In germline, CDR1 is GTSNPN, CDR2 SVGIG (reference sequence). The CDR3 covers 13 residues. For the CDR3, the DNA is TGTGCCTGGAGTTCGGCAGGGGGCAAGCCCCAGCATTTT. Protein: CAWSSAGGKPQHF.

The V and J genes are TRBV2 and TRBJ1-2; D uncertain. There are 11 residues in the CDR3. The V gene lost 10 bases and the J gene lost 3 bases, with 9 bases spanning the gap. Germline CDR1 and CDR2: SNHLY and FYNNEI. The CDR3 spells CATSGYYGYTF. DNA of the CDR3: TGTGCCACCAGCGGGTACTATGGCTACACCTTC.

The genes are TRBV7-9 and TRBJ1-6; 9 bases are a match to TRBD1. From germline, CDR1 is SEHNR and CDR2 FQNEAQ (reference sequence). With V trimmed by 3 bases and J by 9 bases, 9 bases remained unmatched. The CDR3 covers 16 residues. CDR3 protein: CASSLSLGQGLSPLHF. CDR3 nucleotide sequence: TGTGCCAGCAGCTTGTCGCTTGGACAGGGGCTTTCACCCCTCCACTTT. Drawing the rest from reference TRBV7-9 and TRBJ1-6, the complete variable domain is DTGVSQNPRHKITKRGQNVTFRCDPISEHNRLYWYRQTLGQGPEFLTYFQNEAQLEKSRLLSDRFSAERPKGSFSTLEIQRTEQGDSAMYLCASSLSLGQGLSPLHFGNGTRLTVT.

J is TRBJ1-2 and V is TRBV5-4, with 8 bases fitting TRBD1. The CDR3 is made up of 14 amino acids. V gave up 3 bases and J gave up 8 bases; unmatched junction bases: 9. The germline V gene has CDR1 SGHNT and CDR2 YYREEE (reference sequence). The CDR3 loop reads CASSYAGGAKGYTF. The CDR3, as DNA: TGTGCCAGCAGCTACGCAGGGGGCGCGAAAGGCTACACCTTC.

This CDR3 is CASRSDGGPYNEQFF. The CDR3 DNA reads as TGCGCCAGCAGATCGGATGGCGGCCCCTACAATGAGCAGTTCTTC. The rearrangement uses TRBV5-1 and TRBJ2-1; no definite D call. V lost 5 bases to trimming and J lost 2 bases, with 14 bases between them. The germline CDR1 and CDR2 sequences are SGHRS and YFSETQ. The CDR3 covers 15 residues.

V usage is TRBV18 and J usage is TRBJ1-1; D gene unclear. Trimming pared 2 bases from V and 4 bases from J, leaving 8 bases between. Germline CDR1 is KGHSH and CDR2 is LQKENI. This CDR3 has 13 residues. This CDR3 reads CASSPKEGTEAFF. Written as DNA, the CDR3 is TGTGCCAGCTCACCAAAGGAGGGCACTGAAGCTTTCTTT. The full variable domain, in which reference TRBV18 and TRBJ1-1 provide the parts outside the CDR3, is NAGVMQNPRHLVRRRGQEARLRCSPMKGHSHVYWYRQLPEEGLKFMVYLQKENIIDESGMPKERFSAEFPKEGPSILRIQQVVRGDSAAYFCASSPKEGTEAFFGQGTRLTVV.

The CDR3: CSAVRSDTQYF. The CDR3 DNA sequence: TGCAGTGCCGTGCGGTCAGATACGCAGTATTTT. J is TRBJ2-3 and V is TRBV20-1; D gene uncertain. CDR1 is DFQATT and CDR2 is SNEGSKA in the germline V gene (reference sequence). This CDR3 is 11 amino acids long. Trimming stripped 6 bases from V and 4 bases from J, with 8 bases between.

This clone appeared a few times. V is TRBV5-4 and J is TRBJ2-5; TRBD2 is a possible D gene (5 bases). CDR3 length equals 11 residues. Germline loops: CDR1 SGHNT, CDR2 YYREEE (reference sequence). Trimming removed 9 bases from V and 0 bases from J, with 6 bases in between. The CDR3 spells CAIGDQETQYF. In nucleotides, the CDR3 is TGTGCCATCGGGGACCAAGAGACCCAGTACTTC.

The J gene is TRBJ1-6, the V gene TRBV4-3; no firm D call. This CDR3 has 18 amino acids. The V end lost 0 bases, the J end lost 0 bases, and 12 bases lay between the germline ends. Germline V gene sequence: CDR1 LGHNA, CDR2 YSLEER. CDR3 sequence reads: CASSQDGPGSSYNSPLHF. The CDR3 DNA reads TGCGCCAGCAGCCAAGATGGACCCGGGAGCTCCTATAATTCACCCCTCCACTTT.

For this clone: Other DNA sequences from this sample encode an identical CDR3 as well. The V and J genes are TRBV6-5 and TRBJ1-1; D unresolved. Germline V lookup: CDR1 MNHEY, CDR2 SVGAGI. CDR3 length equals 13 residues. V lost 0 bases and J lost 5, with 7 bases in between. The CDR3 protein is CASSYSGGTEAFF. The DNA of the CDR3 is TGTGCCAGCAGTTACTCGGGTGGAACTGAAGCTTTCTTT.

The chain combines TRBV6-1 with TRBJ1-5; 7 positions agree with TRBD1. Trimming at V came to 2 bases and at J to 3 bases, leaving 4 bases not matched to a gene. The CDR3 consists of 15 residues. CDR1 is MNHNS, CDR2 SASEGT, per germline. CDR3 nucleotide sequence: TGTGCCAGCAGTGAACGAGGGGGCGACAATCAGCCCCAGCATTTT. Its protein product is CASSERGGDNQPQHF.

This chain joins TRBV5-5 and TRBJ1-4; the match to TRBD1 covers 9 bases. The CDR3 length is 15 residues. Germline lookup yields CDR1 SGHKS and CDR2 YYEKEE (reference sequence). V lost 5 bases to trimming and J lost 8 bases; unmatched junction nucleotides: 10. The CDR3 DNA is TGTGCCAGCAGGTTTAACAGGGGGCCGAGGGAAAAACTGTTTTTT. Translation: CASRFNRGPREKLFF.

The chain is built from TRBV19 and TRBJ1-2; the D gene is possibly TRBD1 (5 bases). The length of the CDR3 is 15 residues. Between the trimmed V and J ends, which lost 2 bases and 2 bases, there was a span of 12 bases. The V gene's germline CDR1 is LNHDA and CDR2 SQIVND (reference sequence). The CDR3 here is CASSISGGTNYGYTF. The CDR3 DNA reads as TGTGCCAGTAGTATAAGTGGGGGGACGAACTATGGCTACACCTTC.

This chain connects TRBV4-2 to TRBJ2-7; perhaps TRBD1 as D (6 bases). Germline-derived CDR1 and CDR2 are LGHNA and YNFKEQ. The CDR3 spans 16 residues. V lost 0 bases to trimming and J lost 4 bases, with 16 bases between them. CDR3 in DNA: TGTGCCAGCAGCCAAGAAGGGGCAGGGGCTTGGTACGAGCAGTACTTC. Translated, it gives CASSQEGAGAWYEQYF.

This chain links TRBV6-6 with TRBJ2-5, with D perhaps matching TRBD1 (7 bases). This CDR3 is 13 amino acids long. The V and J ends lost 8 bases and 2 bases respectively, with 12 bases between them. Germline-derived CDR1 and CDR2 are MNHNY and SVGAGI (reference sequence). The DNA of the CDR3 is TGTGCCAGCCGCGGGACAGAGCAAGAGACCCAGTACTTC. It translates to CASRGTEQETQYF.

The rearrangement links TRBV6-5 to TRBJ1-3, with D unclear. Between the trimmed V and J ends, which lost 4 bases and 8 bases, there was a span of 9 bases. The CDR3 totals 12 residues. Germline V gives CDR1 MNHEY, CDR2 SVGAGI. CDR3 coding DNA: TGTGCCAGCAGTTCCGACCCCGACACCATATATTTT. Residues: CASSSDPDTIYF.